This T cell receptor beta chain emerged from a study of blood T cell repertoires in COVID-19. For the study at large: Collection of acute and convalescent COVID-19 samples took place in the United States, Italy and Spain.

CDR3 length equals 15 residues. CDR1 SGHRS and CDR2 YFSETQ come from the germline V gene. The germline V and J ends were trimmed by 1 base and 8 bases, with 18 bases remaining between them. Per the original data handling: Quantification of nucleated cells was approximated via reference gene primer amplification. Profiled with immunoSEQ multiplex PCR; TCRdb holds only in-frame clones, not every one. The DNA was the basis for D and trimming; V, J and clone size are from that table. Here the sample spans some 420,000 clones, 75% to 90% being singletons. Participant age was about 18 to 95 years, and participants resided in around 24 US areas. Cohort assignment relied on participant-reported clinical history.

The rearrangement links TRBV5-1 to TRBJ1-2, with no clear D. The receptor was isolated from a man aged 25 to 40 who had recovered from COVID-19. The sequencing sample was made of PBMCs or T cells enriched from blood (not recorded which). CDR3 residues: CASSLNTVGPGGYTF. The DNA of the CDR3 is TGCGCCAGCAGCTTGAACACTGTAGGACCGGGAGGCTACACCTTC. Drawing the rest from reference TRBV5-1 and TRBJ1-2, the complete variable domain is KAGVTQTPRYLIKTRGQQVTLSCSPISGHRSVSWYQQTPGQGLQFLFEYFSETQRNKGNFPGRFSGRQFSNSRSEMNVSTLELGDSALYLCASSLNTVGPGGYTFGSGTRLTVV.